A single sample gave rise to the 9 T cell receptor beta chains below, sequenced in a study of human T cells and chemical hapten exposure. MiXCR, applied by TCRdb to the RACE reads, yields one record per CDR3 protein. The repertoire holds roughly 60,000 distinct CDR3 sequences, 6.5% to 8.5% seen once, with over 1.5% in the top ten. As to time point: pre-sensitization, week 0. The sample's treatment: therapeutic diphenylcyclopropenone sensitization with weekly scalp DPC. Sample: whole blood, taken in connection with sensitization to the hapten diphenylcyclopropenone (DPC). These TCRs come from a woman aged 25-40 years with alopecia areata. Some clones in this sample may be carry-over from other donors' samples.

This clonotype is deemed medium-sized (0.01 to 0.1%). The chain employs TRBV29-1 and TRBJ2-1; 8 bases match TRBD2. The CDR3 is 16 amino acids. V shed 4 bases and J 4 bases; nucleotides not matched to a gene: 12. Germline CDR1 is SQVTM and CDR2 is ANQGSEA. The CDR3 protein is CSVVSLGGTRYNEQFF. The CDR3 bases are TGCAGCGTTGTTTCTTTAGGTGGGACTAGGTACAATGAGCAGTTCTTC.

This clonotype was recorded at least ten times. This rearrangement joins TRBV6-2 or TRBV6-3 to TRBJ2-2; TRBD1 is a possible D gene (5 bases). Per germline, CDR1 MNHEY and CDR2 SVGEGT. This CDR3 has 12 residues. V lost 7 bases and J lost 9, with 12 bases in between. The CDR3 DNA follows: TGTGCCAGCAACCAATTGGACAGGGAGCTGTTTTTT. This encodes CASNQLDRELFF.

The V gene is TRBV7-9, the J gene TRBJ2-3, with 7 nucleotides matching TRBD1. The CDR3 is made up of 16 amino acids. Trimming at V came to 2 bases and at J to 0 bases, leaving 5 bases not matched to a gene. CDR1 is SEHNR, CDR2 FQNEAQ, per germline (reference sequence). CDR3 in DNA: TGTGCCAGCAGCTTACGTCCAGGGGGTAGCACAGATACGCAGTATTTT. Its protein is CASSLRPGGSTDTQYF. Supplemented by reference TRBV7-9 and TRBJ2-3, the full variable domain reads DTGVSQNPRHKITKRGQNVTFRCDPISEHNRLYWYRQTLGQGPEFLTYFQNEAQLEKSRLLSDRFSAERPKGSFSTLEIQRTEQGDSAMYLCASSLRPGGSTDTQYFGPGTRLTVL.

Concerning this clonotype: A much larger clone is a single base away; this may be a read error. Here the CDR3 reads CASSFWDRENYGDTF. The CDR3 region has the DNA TGTGCCAGCAGCTTTTGGGACAGGGAAAACTATGGCGACACCTTC. This chain connects TRBV13 to TRBJ1-2; 9 nucleotides match TRBD1. Germline assignment: CDR1 PRHDT and CDR2 FYEKMQ (reference sequence). The CDR3 is 15 amino acids.

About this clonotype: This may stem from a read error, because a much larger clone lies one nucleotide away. CDR3 sequence: CASSYGGRGSDTQYF. For the CDR3, the DNA is TGTGCCAGCAGTTACGGGGGCAGGGGCTCAGATACGCAGTATTTT. The chain is built from TRBV6-5 and TRBJ2-3, with D possibly being TRBD1 (6 bases). The V gene lost 2 bases and the J gene lost 4 bases, with 13 bases spanning the gap. The CDR3 runs to 15 residues. Germline CDR1 and CDR2: MNHEY and SVGAGI.

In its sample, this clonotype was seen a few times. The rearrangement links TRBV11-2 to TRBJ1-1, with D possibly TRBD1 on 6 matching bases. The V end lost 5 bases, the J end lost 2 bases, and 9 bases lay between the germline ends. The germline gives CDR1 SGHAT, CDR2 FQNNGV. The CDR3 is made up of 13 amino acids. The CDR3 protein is CASSRQDNTEAFF. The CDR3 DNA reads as TGTGCCAGCAGCCGACAGGACAACACTGAAGCTTTCTTT.

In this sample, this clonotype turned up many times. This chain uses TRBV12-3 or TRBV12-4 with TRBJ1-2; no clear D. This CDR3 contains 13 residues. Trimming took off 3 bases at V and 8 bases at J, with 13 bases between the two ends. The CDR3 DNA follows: TGTGCCAGCAGTTTCACTACCGCTATGGGCTACACCTTC. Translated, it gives CASSFTTAMGYTF.

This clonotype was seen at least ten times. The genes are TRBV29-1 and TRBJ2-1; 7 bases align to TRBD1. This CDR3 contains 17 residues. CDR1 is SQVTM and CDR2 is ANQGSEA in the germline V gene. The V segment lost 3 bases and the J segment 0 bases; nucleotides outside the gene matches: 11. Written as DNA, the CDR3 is TGCAGCGTTGATTTACAGGGGCGCCACCGCTCCTACAATGAGCAGTTCTTC. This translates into CSVDLQGRHRSYNEQFF.

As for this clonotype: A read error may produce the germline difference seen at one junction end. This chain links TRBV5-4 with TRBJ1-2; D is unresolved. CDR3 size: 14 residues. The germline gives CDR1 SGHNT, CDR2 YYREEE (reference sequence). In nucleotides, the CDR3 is TGTGCCAGCAGCTTGGCCTTAACCGCGTCTGGCGACACCTTC. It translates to CASSLALTASGDTF.